The 24 T cell receptor beta chains in this list originate from one sample, sequenced in a study of cytomegalovirus exposure and HLA in healthy donors. Assay used: immunoSEQ multiplex PCR; TCRdb lists only in-frame clones, some missing. Among 45,000 to 65,000 clones, about nine tenths were seen once, and the ten largest hold roughly 3%. Specimen: PBMCs. The source of these receptors is a man aged 18 to 30 in good health and CMV-seronegative.

The chain links TRBV28 to TRBJ2-1; TRBD2 aligns across 15 bases. J was trimmed by 8 bases and V by 8 bases; bases with no gene match: 13. Germline V gene lookup returns CDR1 MDHEN and CDR2 SYDVKM. This CDR3 has 17 residues. CDR3 sequence reads: CASLHRTSGRDRDEQFF. The CDR3 DNA reads as TGTGCCAGCCTTCATCGGACTAGCGGGAGGGATAGGGATGAGCAGTTCTTC.

This chain joins TRBV6-5 and TRBJ2-7; D might be TRBD2 (6 bases). The CDR3 loop spans 14 amino acids. Trimming took off 6 bases at V and 2 bases at J, with 14 bases between the two ends. Germline CDR1 reads MNHEY; CDR2 reads SVGAGI. In nucleotides, the CDR3 is TGTGCCAGCAGCAGAAGCGGGCCCCCCTACGAGCAGTACTTC. This sequence encodes CASSRSGPPYEQYF.

This chain connects TRBV29-1 to TRBJ2-7; the match to TRBD2 covers 11 bases. The length of the CDR3 is 15 residues. V shed 6 bases and J 3 bases; nucleotides not matched to a gene: 10. CDR1 SQVTM and CDR2 ANQGSEA come from the germline V gene. The CDR3 nucleotides read TGCAGCGTGGAGACTAGCGGGAAGCCTGTCTACGAGCAGTACTTC. Translating it yields CSVETSGKPVYEQYF.

This clone was observed a handful of times. J is TRBJ2-3 and V is TRBV29-1; TRBD1 agrees at 8 bases. The V segment lost 7 bases and the J segment 3 bases; nucleotides outside the gene matches: 12. The CDR3 extends over 15 amino acids. Germline CDR1 and CDR2: SQVTM and ANQGSEA. The CDR3 bases are TGCAGCGGGAGGCGGACAGGGCTGGGGACAGATACGCAGTATTTT. It codes for CSGRRTGLGTDTQYF.

The V call is TRBV19, the J call TRBJ2-2, with D perhaps matching TRBD1 (6 bases). The CDR3 is 14 residues long. Germline V lookup: CDR1 LNHDA, CDR2 SQIVND (reference sequence). Trimming took 8 bases from V and 2 from J, leaving 12 bases between them. DNA of the CDR3: TGTGCCAGTCGAAGACAGGTCAACACCGGGGAGCTGTTTTTT. Its protein is CASRRQVNTGELFF.

The rearrangement uses TRBV28 and TRBJ2-5; the D gene is possibly TRBD2 (6 bases). Germline CDR1 is MDHEN and CDR2 is SYDVKM. This CDR3 has 17 residues. Trimming removed 5 bases from V and 5 bases from J, with 24 bases in between. The CDR3 coding sequence is TGTGCCAGCAGTCCGCCCCCCGGGACTCCCGACCGGGAGACCCAGTACTTC. Its protein is CASSPPPGTPDRETQYF.

The chain links TRBV4-1 to TRBJ1-3, with D uncertain. Looked up from germline, CDR1 is MGHRA and CDR2 is YSYEKL. The CDR3 is 13 amino acids. V shed 6 bases and J shed 2 bases, with 8 bases lying between them. The CDR3: CASSSVPGNTIYF. The DNA for the CDR3 is TGCGCCAGCAGTTCCGTTCCTGGAAACACCATATATTTT.

This sequence joins TRBV10-3 and TRBJ2-2, with TRBD2 as a possible D gene (6 bases). Germline values: CDR1 ENHRY, CDR2 SYGVKD. The CDR3 runs 13 residues. The V and J ends lost 10 bases and 4 bases respectively, with 13 bases between them. In DNA form, the CDR3 reads TGTGCCACCGGAGCGGGTACCACCGGGGAGCTGTTTTTT. Its protein is CATGAGTTGELFF.

This clone was observed once. The rearrangement uses TRBV19 and TRBJ1-3, with D unresolved. The CDR3 runs to 12 residues. Trimming took 6 bases from V and 3 from J, leaving 6 bases between them. CDR1 is LNHDA and CDR2 is SQIVND in the germline V gene (reference sequence). CDR3 residues: CASSSVGNTIYF. CDR3 nucleotides: TGTGCCAGTAGCAGTGTTGGAAACACCATATATTTT.

CDR3 in DNA: TGTGCCACCAGCAGAGATTCCCCAGGGAACAATGAGCAGTTCTTC. Its protein is CATSRDSPGNNEQFF. The chain carries TRBV15 and TRBJ2-1, with a tentative D call TRBD1 (5 bases). CDR1 is LNHNV and CDR2 is YYDKDF in the germline V gene (reference sequence). The CDR3 sequence is 15 residues long. With 0 bases removed from V and 5 bases from J, the gap between germline ends came to 11 bases.

The gene calls are TRBV4-2 and TRBJ2-7; 9 bases map to TRBD1. V lost 3 bases, J lost 4 bases, and 4 bases stayed unmatched. Looked up from germline, CDR1 is LGHNA and CDR2 is YNFKEQ. CDR3 length: 14 residues. CDR3 region: CASSQRTGEYEQYF. CDR3 bases: TGTGCCAGCAGCCAGAGGACAGGGGAGTACGAGCAGTACTTC.

The rearrangement uses TRBV5-1 and TRBJ2-7, with 8 bases identical to TRBD2. The V gene's germline CDR1 is SGHRS and CDR2 YFSETQ. Germline trimming cut 2 bases from V and 4 bases from J; bases unmatched to any gene: 14. The CDR3 spans 17 residues. In DNA form, the CDR3 reads TGCGCCAGCAGCTTCGCCCCGGGAGGGGCGCAGGCTTACGAGCAGTACTTC. It specifies CASSFAPGGAQAYEQYF.

V usage is TRBV28 and J usage is TRBJ2-7; D gene unclear. Per germline, CDR1 MDHEN and CDR2 SYDVKM. The CDR3 spans 13 residues. Trimming removed 7 bases from V and 2 bases from J, with 12 bases in between. The CDR3 DNA follows: TGTGCCAGCACGCTACCGTCCGCCTACGAGCAGTACTTC. Translated, it gives CASTLPSAYEQYF.

The chain links TRBV5-1 to TRBJ1-2, with D perhaps matching TRBD1 (6 bases). In germline, CDR1 is SGHRS, CDR2 YFSETQ. CDR3 size: 15 residues. Between the trimmed V and J ends, which lost 0 bases and 5 bases, there was a span of 14 bases. The DNA of the CDR3 is TGCGCCAGCAGCTTGGACAGGGAAGTGGGGTATGGCTACACCTTC. It yields the protein CASSLDREVGYGYTF.

V and J are TRBV28 and TRBJ2-1; TRBD2 matches 16 bases. CDR3 length equals 17 residues. Germline V gives CDR1 MDHEN, CDR2 SYDVKM. V lost 6 bases, J lost 4 bases, and 6 bases stayed unmatched. This chain's CDR3 is CASRKGLAGGGYNEQFF. CDR3 sequence (DNA): TGTGCCAGCAGAAAGGGACTAGCGGGAGGGGGGTACAATGAGCAGTTCTTC.

The chain joins TRBV15 to TRBJ2-5; possibly TRBD2 for D (5 bases). CDR3 length: 15 residues. V lost 0 bases, J lost 3 bases, and 11 bases lay in between. Germline loops: CDR1 LNHNV, CDR2 YYDKDF (reference sequence). In DNA, the CDR3 is TGTGCCACCAGCAGAGACCCCCGGGGAGAAGAGACCCAGTACTTC. It specifies CATSRDPRGEETQYF.

The V call is TRBV14, the J call TRBJ2-7; D is ambiguous. The CDR3 is 13 amino acids. Germline V gives CDR1 SGHDN, CDR2 FVKESK. The V end was cut by 1 base, the J end by 2 bases, with 6 bases between. The CDR3 DNA is TGTGCCAGCAGCCAAGCCGCGACCTACGAGCAGTACTTC. Translated: CASSQAATYEQYF.

V gene TRBV6-1 combines with J gene TRBJ1-1; D unresolved. Trimming took off 4 bases at V and 2 bases at J, with 5 bases between the two ends. Germline lookup yields CDR1 MNHNS and CDR2 SASEGT. The CDR3 is 12 residues long. CDR3 DNA: TGTGCCAGCAGTGCAGGAAACACTGAAGCTTTCTTT. Protein: CASSAGNTEAFF.

The chain links TRBV11-2 to TRBJ2-1, with 10 bases lining up with TRBD2. Germline V gene sequence: CDR1 SGHAT, CDR2 FQNNGV. The V and J ends lost 1 base and 8 bases, in that order; junction bases with no gene match: 5. The CDR3 contains 15 residues. For the CDR3, the DNA is TGTGCCAGCAGCTTAGGGACTAGCGGAGGCCATGAGCAGTTCTTC. It yields the protein CASSLGTSGGHEQFF.

The rearrangement uses TRBV7-2 and TRBJ2-7, with 9 bases matching TRBD2. V shed 7 bases, J shed 4 bases, and the junction held 8 bases outside the gene matches. The germline CDR1 and CDR2 sequences are SGHTA and FQGNSA. The CDR3 sequence is 14 residues long. DNA for the CDR3: TGTGCCAGCAACGACGCTAGCGGGGCGTACGAGCAGTACTTC. It is translated as CASNDASGAYEQYF.

V gene TRBV6-5 combines with J gene TRBJ2-7; D call uncertain. In germline, CDR1 is MNHEY, CDR2 SVGAGI. The CDR3 runs to 13 residues. Trimming left V 2 bases short and J 0 bases short, with 5 bases between. CDR3 bases: TGTGCCAGCAGTTACCTTCCCTCCTACGAGCAGTACTTC. It is translated as CASSYLPSYEQYF.

The chain has TRBV6-6 and TRBJ2-1; 14 positions match TRBD2. The CDR3 contains 16 residues. The V gene end was trimmed by 6 bases and the J gene end by 7 bases; junction bases not matched to a gene: 8. Germline CDR1 is MNHNY and CDR2 is SVGAGI (reference sequence). CDR3 residues: CASSPIRLAGGNEQFF. For the CDR3, the DNA is TGTGCCAGCAGCCCGATTAGACTAGCGGGAGGGAATGAGCAGTTCTTC.

This sequence joins TRBV2 and TRBJ2-2; a possible D gene is TRBD1 (6 bases). The V end was cut by 5 bases, the J end by 1 base, with 14 bases between. Germline V gives CDR1 SNHLY, CDR2 FYNNEI. The CDR3 is 16 amino acids. In DNA form, the CDR3 reads TGTGCCAGCAGTTACAGACCGGGACAGAACACCGGGGAGCTGTTTTTT. This encodes CASSYRPGQNTGELFF.

CDR3: CASSLDPGDTEAFF. CDR3 nucleotide sequence: TGCGCCAGCAGCTTGGACCCGGGGGACACTGAAGCTTTCTTT. The rearrangement links TRBV5-1 to TRBJ1-1; D might be TRBD1 (5 bases). V was cut by 0 bases and J by 3 bases, with 9 bases left in between. In germline, CDR1 is SGHRS, CDR2 YFSETQ. The CDR3 has 14 residues.